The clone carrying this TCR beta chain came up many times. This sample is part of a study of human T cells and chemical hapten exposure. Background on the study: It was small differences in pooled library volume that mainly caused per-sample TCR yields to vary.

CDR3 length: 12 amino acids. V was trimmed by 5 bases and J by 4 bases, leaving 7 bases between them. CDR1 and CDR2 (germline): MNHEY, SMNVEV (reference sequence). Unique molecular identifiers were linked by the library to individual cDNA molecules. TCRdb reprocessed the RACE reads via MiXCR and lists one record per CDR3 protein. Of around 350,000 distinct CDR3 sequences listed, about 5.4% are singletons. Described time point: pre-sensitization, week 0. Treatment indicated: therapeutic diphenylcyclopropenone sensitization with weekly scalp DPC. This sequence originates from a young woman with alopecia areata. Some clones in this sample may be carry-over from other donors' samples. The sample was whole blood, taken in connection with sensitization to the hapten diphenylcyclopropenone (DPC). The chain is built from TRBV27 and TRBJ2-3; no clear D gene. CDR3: CASSPYSDTQYF. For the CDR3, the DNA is TGTGCCAGCAGTCCGTATTCAGATACGCAGTATTTT.